This section outlines one T cell receptor (beta chain) sequence together with its context. What it binds is not known. The study reverse transcribed the entire isolated RNA, so it sequenced expressed TCRB transcripts. Clones were sequenced by immunoSEQ multiplex PCR, and TCRdb holds only the in-frame ones, with some missing. The sample shows 250,000 or so clones, about 15% of them seen only once. This specimen belongs to a study of beta chain features in type 1 diabetes. Study results and caveats: There was a moderate but significant shortening of TCRB CDR3s in all four CD4+ subsets of Type 1 diabetes patients. Shorter templates might be favored by PCR, and equally so in patients and in controls. For cells with high TCR expression, cDNA sequencing could yield over-representation.

The CDR3 runs 18 residues. Germline loops: CDR1 SGHRS, CDR2 YFSETQ. Trimming removed 4 bases from V and 0 bases from J; junction bases left unmatched: 9. Sampling consisted of one heparinised blood draw per donor, averaging roughly 110 mL. Via CD45RO/CCR7/CD25/CD127/CD95/CD27, cells of the CD4+ naive, central memory, regulatory and stem cell-like memory subsets were sorted. The specimen was naive CD4+ T cells from blood. The receptor comes from a man younger than 45 with type 1 diabetes. This sequence joins TRBV5-1 and TRBJ2-6, with 8 bases identical to TRBD1. The CDR3 region has the DNA TGCGCCAGCAGCCTACTAGGACAGGGCAGCTCTGGGGCCAACGTCCTGACTTTC. As protein: CASSLLGQGSSGANVLTF.